This TCR beta chain was identified during a study of blood T cell repertoires in COVID-19. About the study: Specimens from acute and convalescent COVID-19 originated in the United States, Italy and Spain. Sources were T cells, B-cell-depleted T cells, or PBMCs; the material itself was cDNA or gDNA.

Original analysis: Amplification of reference gene primers was used by the study to estimate nucleated cell counts. Measured with immunoSEQ multiplex PCR; TCRdb has only the in-frame clones, and not every one. That table supplies the V and J calls and clone size; D and trimming were determined from the DNA. Among under 200,000 clones listed, approximately 91% were seen once. There are 12 residues in the CDR3. CDR1 ENHRY and CDR2 SYGVKD come from the germline V gene. The V end lost 0 bases, the J end lost 7 bases, and 6 bases lay between the germline ends. The sequence was obtained from a man between 18 and 29 years old with acute or convalescent COVID-19. The gene calls are TRBV10-3 and TRBJ1-2; D possibly corresponds to TRBD1 (5 bases). The specimen sequenced was peripheral blood. The CDR3 is CAISESTAGYTF. The CDR3 DNA reads TGTGCCATCAGTGAGTCGACAGCTGGCTACACCTTC.